The clone carrying this T cell receptor (beta chain) was counted once. Germline V gives CDR1 SGHRS, CDR2 YFSETQ. The CDR3 loop spans 15 amino acids. The junction had 10 bases not matched to a gene; V was cut back by 7 bases and J by 6 bases. In the original analysis: By means of reference gene primer amplification, nucleated cell counts were estimated. Assay used: immunoSEQ multiplex PCR; TCRdb lists only in-frame clones, some missing. V and J calls and clone size are copied from that table; D and trimming were computed from the DNA. Among about 46,000 clones listed, roughly 91% were seen once. The data were obtained in a study of blood T cell repertoires in COVID-19. Overall study: COVID-19 samples, acute and convalescent, were from the United States, Italy and Spain. Nucleic acid was either cDNA or gDNA, and it came from T cells, B-cell-depleted T cells, or PBMCs.

This receptor was taken from a middle-aged man with active COVID-19. The sequenced sample was peripheral blood. The V gene is TRBV5-1, the J gene TRBJ2-7, with TRBD2 matching over 13 bases. CDR3 residues: CASATRTSGSGEQYF. The CDR3 nucleotides read TGCGCCAGCGCCACTAGGACTAGCGGGAGTGGCGAGCAGTACTTC.